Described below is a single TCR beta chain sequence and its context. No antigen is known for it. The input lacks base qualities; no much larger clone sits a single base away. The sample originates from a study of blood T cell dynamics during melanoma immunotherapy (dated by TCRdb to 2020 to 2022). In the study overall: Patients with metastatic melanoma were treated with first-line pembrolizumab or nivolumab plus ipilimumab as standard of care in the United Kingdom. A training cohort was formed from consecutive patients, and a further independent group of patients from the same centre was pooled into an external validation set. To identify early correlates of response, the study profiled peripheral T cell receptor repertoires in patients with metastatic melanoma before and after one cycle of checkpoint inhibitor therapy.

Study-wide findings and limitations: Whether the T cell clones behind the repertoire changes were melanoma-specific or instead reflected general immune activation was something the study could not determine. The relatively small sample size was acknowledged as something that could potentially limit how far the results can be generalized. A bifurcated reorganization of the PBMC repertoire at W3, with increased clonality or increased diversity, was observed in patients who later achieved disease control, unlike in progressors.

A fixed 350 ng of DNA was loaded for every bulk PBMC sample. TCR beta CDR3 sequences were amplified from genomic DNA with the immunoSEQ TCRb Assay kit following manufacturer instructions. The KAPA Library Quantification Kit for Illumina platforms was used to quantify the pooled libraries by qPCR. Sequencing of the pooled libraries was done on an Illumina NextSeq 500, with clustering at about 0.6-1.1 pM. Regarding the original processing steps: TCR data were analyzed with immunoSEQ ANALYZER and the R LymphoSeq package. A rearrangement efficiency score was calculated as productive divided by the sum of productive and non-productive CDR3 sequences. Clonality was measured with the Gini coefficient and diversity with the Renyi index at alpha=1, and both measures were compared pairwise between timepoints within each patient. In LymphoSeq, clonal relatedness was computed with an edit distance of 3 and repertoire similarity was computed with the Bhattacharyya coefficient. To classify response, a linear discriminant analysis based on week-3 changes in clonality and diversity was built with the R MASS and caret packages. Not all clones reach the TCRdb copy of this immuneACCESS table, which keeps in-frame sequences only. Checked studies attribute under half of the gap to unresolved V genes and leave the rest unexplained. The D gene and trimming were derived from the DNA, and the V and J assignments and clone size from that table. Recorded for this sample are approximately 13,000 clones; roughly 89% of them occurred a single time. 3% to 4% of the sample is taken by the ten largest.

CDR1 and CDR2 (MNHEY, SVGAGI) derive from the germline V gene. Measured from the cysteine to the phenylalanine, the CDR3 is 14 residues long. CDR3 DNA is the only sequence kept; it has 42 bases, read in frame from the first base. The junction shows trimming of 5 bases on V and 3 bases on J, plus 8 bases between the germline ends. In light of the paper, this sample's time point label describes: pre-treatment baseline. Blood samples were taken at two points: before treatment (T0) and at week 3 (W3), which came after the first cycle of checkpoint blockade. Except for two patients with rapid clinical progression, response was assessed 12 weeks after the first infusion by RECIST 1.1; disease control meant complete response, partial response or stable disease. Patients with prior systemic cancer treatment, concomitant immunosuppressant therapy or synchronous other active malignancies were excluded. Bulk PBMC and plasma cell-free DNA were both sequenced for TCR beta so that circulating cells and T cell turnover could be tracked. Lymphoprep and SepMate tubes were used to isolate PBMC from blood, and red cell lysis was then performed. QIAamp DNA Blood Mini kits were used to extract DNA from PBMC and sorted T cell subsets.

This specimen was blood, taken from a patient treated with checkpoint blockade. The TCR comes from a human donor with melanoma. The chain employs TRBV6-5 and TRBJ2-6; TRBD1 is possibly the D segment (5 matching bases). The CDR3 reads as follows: CASSQGFGANVLTF. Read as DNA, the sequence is TGTGCCAGCAGTCAGGGTTTTGGGGCCAACGTCCTGACTTTC.